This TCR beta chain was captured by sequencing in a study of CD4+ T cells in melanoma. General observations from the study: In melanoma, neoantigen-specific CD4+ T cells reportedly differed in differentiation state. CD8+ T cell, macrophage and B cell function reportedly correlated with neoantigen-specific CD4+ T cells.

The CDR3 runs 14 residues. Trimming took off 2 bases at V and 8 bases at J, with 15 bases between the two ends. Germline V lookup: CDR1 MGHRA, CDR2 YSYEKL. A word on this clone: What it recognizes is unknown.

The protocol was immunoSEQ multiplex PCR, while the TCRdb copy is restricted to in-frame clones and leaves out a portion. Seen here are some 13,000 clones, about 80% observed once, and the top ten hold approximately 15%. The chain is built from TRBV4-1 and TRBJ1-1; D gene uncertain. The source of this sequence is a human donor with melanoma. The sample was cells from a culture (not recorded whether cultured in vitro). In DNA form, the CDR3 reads TGCGCCAGCAGCCAACCGACCGCGAGATCCGAAGCTTTCTTT. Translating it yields CASSQPTARSEAFF.